Following are 32 T cell receptor beta chains from one sample sequenced in a study of blood T cell repertoires in COVID-19. The method was immunoSEQ multiplex PCR; TCRdb's version includes in-frame clones alone and lacks a portion of them. In the table there are roughly 180,000 clones, over 65% of which are singletons. Sequencing used PBMCs or T cells enriched from blood (not recorded which). Receptors were obtained from a woman aged 50 to 60 who had recovered from COVID-19.

The rearrangement joins TRBV2 to TRBJ1-4; maybe TRBD1 (6 bases). Germline V CDR1 and CDR2: SNHLY, FYNNEI. V was shortened by 6 bases and J by 10 bases, with 18 bases between the two germline ends. This CDR3 region has 14 residues. The CDR3 loop reads CASRRAGDSGKLFF. Written as DNA, the CDR3 is TGTGCCAGCAGAAGGGCAGGGGATTCGGGAAAACTGTTTTTT.

The chain combines TRBV6-6 with TRBJ1-6, with TRBD1 matching over 8 bases. CDR1 is MNHNY and CDR2 is SVGAGI in the germline V gene (reference sequence). The J segment lost 9 bases and the V segment lost 5 bases, leaving 6 bases of the junction unmatched. This CDR3 has 14 residues. This chain's CDR3 is CASSLQGAGSPLHF. The CDR3 bases are TGTGCCAGCAGTCTCCAGGGGGCGGGTTCACCCCTCCACTTT.

The J gene is TRBJ2-3, the V gene TRBV19, with 8 bases fitting TRBD2. Losses at the gene ends were 3 bases for V and 4 bases for J; bases not matched to a gene: 3. The CDR3 is 14 residues long. Germline CDR1 is LNHDA and CDR2 is SQIVND (reference sequence). The CDR3 DNA follows: TGTGCCAGTAGTATTAGAGCGGGAGCAGATACGCAGTATTTT. Its protein is CASSIRAGADTQYF.

The chain couples TRBV9 to TRBJ1-2; perhaps TRBD1 as D (5 bases). V dropped 3 bases and J dropped 5 bases, with 11 bases sitting between them. The CDR3 spans 13 residues. CDR1 SGDLS and CDR2 YYNGEE come from the germline V gene. The CDR3 loop is CASSANRQYGYTF. CDR3 DNA sequence: TGTGCCAGCAGCGCGAACCGACAGTATGGCTACACCTTC.

The genes are TRBV11-1 and TRBJ2-1; 11 positions match TRBD1. V was pared by 4 bases and J by 9 bases, with 5 bases of the junction left unmatched. The CDR3 is 14 amino acids. In germline, CDR1 is SGHAT, CDR2 FQDESV (reference sequence). CDR3 protein: CASSSGTGGTEQFF. The CDR3 DNA is TGTGCCAGCAGCTCCGGGACAGGGGGAACTGAGCAGTTCTTC.

The chain links TRBV19 to TRBJ2-1, with unresolved D. In germline, CDR1 is LNHDA, CDR2 SQIVND (reference sequence). The V end was cut by 2 bases, the J end by 1 base, with 3 bases between. The CDR3 runs 13 residues. CDR3 protein: CASSIRSYNEQFF. In DNA form, the CDR3 reads TGTGCCAGTAGTATACGTTCCTACAATGAGCAGTTCTTC.

This chain joins TRBV18 and TRBJ1-1; the D is unclear. Germline lookup yields CDR1 KGHSH and CDR2 LQKENI. V was trimmed by 3 bases and J by 0 bases, leaving 8 bases between them. This CDR3 comprises 14 residues. The CDR3 region is CASSPPGLNTEAFF. CDR3 in DNA: TGTGCCAGCTCACCCCCAGGCCTGAACACTGAAGCTTTCTTT.

The chain has TRBV12-3 or TRBV12-4 and TRBJ1-1; the D gene is possibly TRBD1 (5 bases). This CDR3 comprises 13 residues. Trimming shortened V by 11 bases and J by 4 bases, and 17 bases separated the two germline ends. This CDR3 reads CACGEGPSTEAFF. The CDR3 coding sequence is TGTGCCTGCGGGGAGGGGCCGAGCACTGAAGCTTTCTTT.

The genes are TRBV5-6 and TRBJ2-2, with a possible D match to TRBD2 (6 bases). The CDR3 totals 15 residues. Germline CDR1 SGHDT, CDR2 YYEEEE. Deletions cut 0 bases from V and 6 bases from J, with 12 bases between. The CDR3 sequence is CASSLERGWAGELFF. The CDR3 nucleotides are TGTGCCAGCAGCTTGGAACGGGGGTGGGCCGGGGAGCTGTTTTTT. Using reference TRBV5-6 and TRBJ2-2 for the parts outside the CDR3, the full variable domain is DAGVTQSPTHLIKTRGQQVTLRCSPKSGHDTVSWYQQALGQGPQFIFQYYEEEERQRGNFPDRFSGHQFPNYSSELNVNALLLGDSALYLCASSLERGWAGELFFGEGSRLTVL.

J is TRBJ1-1 and V is TRBV6-4, with D unclear. Trimming shortened V by 6 bases and J by 1 base, and 9 bases separated the two germline ends. This CDR3 is 13 amino acids long. Germline V lookup: CDR1 MRHNA, CDR2 SNTAGT. The CDR3 loop reads CASRTQANTEAFF. The DNA of the CDR3 is TGTGCCAGCAGGACCCAGGCGAACACTGAAGCTTTCTTT.

The genes are TRBV30 and TRBJ1-2; the D gene is possibly TRBD1 (5 bases). Germline assignment: CDR1 GTSNPN and CDR2 SVGIG (reference sequence). The length of the CDR3 is 14 residues. The V end was cut by 0 bases, the J end by 8 bases, with 16 bases between. Written as DNA, the CDR3 is TGTGCCTGGAGTGTCGAGTCATCGGGGGAAGGCTACACCTTC. Translated: CAWSVESSGEGYTF.

The J gene is TRBJ1-1, the V gene TRBV6-5; D gene ambiguous. The V end lost 2 bases, the J end lost 6 bases, and 10 bases lay between the germline ends. The CDR3 is 13 amino acids. CDR1 MNHEY and CDR2 SVGAGI come from the germline V gene. In DNA form, the CDR3 reads TGTGCCAGCAGTTACCGGCGGGGAGCTGAAGCTTTCTTT. Amino acids: CASSYRRGAEAFF.

This clone has a handful of counts. The DNA of the CDR3 is TGTGCCAGCAAAGGACTAGCGGGTTCCTCCTACAATGAGCAGTTCTTC. It is translated as CASKGLAGSSYNEQFF. This sequence joins TRBV2 and TRBJ2-1; 11 bases match TRBD2. The length of the CDR3 is 16 residues. Germline values: CDR1 SNHLY, CDR2 FYNNEI. The V segment lost 7 bases and the J segment 0 bases; nucleotides outside the gene matches: 5. The variable domain in full, completed from reference TRBV2 and TRBJ2-1, reads EPEVTQTPSHQVTQMGQEVILRCVPISNHLYFYWYRQILGQKVEFLVSFYNNEISEKSEIFDDQFSVERPDGSNFTLKIRSTKLEDSAMYFCASKGLAGSSYNEQFFGPGTRLTVL.

This chain connects TRBV6-1 to TRBJ2-7; 8 bases are shared with TRBD2. This CDR3 is 16 amino acids long. CDR1 is MNHNS, CDR2 SASEGT, per germline. The J segment lost 7 bases and the V segment lost 3 bases, leaving 14 bases of the junction unmatched. Written as DNA, the CDR3 is TGTGCCAGCAGTGAGGTAACGGGAGGGGATACGAAGGAGCAGTACGTC. Translated, it gives CASSEVTGGDTKEQYV.

This chain links TRBV5-1 with TRBJ1-2; 7 nucleotides agree with TRBD1. V lost 4 bases and J lost 4; bases outside the gene matches: 4. Germline V gives CDR1 SGHRS, CDR2 YFSETQ. The CDR3 extends over 13 amino acids. The CDR3 nucleotides are TGCGCCAGCAGCGAGGGACAGCCCTATGGCTACACCTTC. Encoded protein: CASSEGQPYGYTF. Drawing the rest from reference TRBV5-1 and TRBJ1-2, the complete variable domain is KAGVTQTPRYLIKTRGQQVTLSCSPISGHRSVSWYQQTPGQGLQFLFEYFSETQRNKGNFPGRFSGRQFSNSRSEMNVSTLELGDSALYLCASSEGQPYGYTFGSGTRLTVV.

V is TRBV19 and J is TRBJ1-6, with no clear D. The CDR3 contains 12 residues. V was trimmed by 4 bases and J by 9 bases, leaving 7 bases between them. The germline gives CDR1 LNHDA, CDR2 SQIVND (reference sequence). CDR3 in DNA: TGTGCCAGTAGTAAACTAGCTTCACCCCTCCACTTT. Encoded protein: CASSKLASPLHF. The full variable domain, in which reference TRBV19 and TRBJ1-6 provide the parts outside the CDR3, is DGGITQSPKYLFRKEGQNVTLSCEQNLNHDAMYWYRQDPGQGLRLIYYSQIVNDFQKGDIAEGYSVSREKKESFPLTVTSAQKNPTAFYLCASSKLASPLHFGNGTRLTVT.

This sequence joins TRBV6-5 and TRBJ2-7; 7 bases are shared with TRBD2. Germline V lookup: CDR1 MNHEY, CDR2 SVGAGI. The junction had 4 bases not matched to a gene; V was cut back by 11 bases and J by 0 bases. This CDR3 region has 12 residues. DNA of the CDR3: TGTGCCCTCGGGGGGTCCTCCTACGAGCAGTACGTC. Its protein is CALGGSSYEQYV.

Note on this clone: The germline gene is not matched at one end of the junction; a read error may be the cause. J is TRBJ2-1 and V is TRBV2; 7 bases are a match to TRBD1. The CDR3 loop spans 13 amino acids. Germline values: CDR1 SNHLY, CDR2 FYNNEI. In DNA, the CDR3 is TGTGCCAGCCGTGACAGGGAATACAATGAGCAGTTCTTC. This codes for CASRDREYNEQFF.

CDR3 region: CASSDRGGSYEQYV. For the CDR3, the DNA is TGTGCCAGCAGTGACAGGGGGGGTTCATACGAGCAGTACGTC. J is TRBJ2-7 and V is TRBV28, with TRBD1 matching 9 bases. CDR3 size: 14 residues. The V and J ends lost 5 bases and 4 bases, in that order; junction bases with no gene match: 6. Germline V CDR1 and CDR2: MDHEN, SYDVKM.

The chain combines TRBV20-1 with TRBJ2-5, with TRBD2 matching 7 bases. CDR3 size: 14 residues. Germline assignment: CDR1 DFQATT and CDR2 SNEGSKA (reference sequence). V trimming: 3 bases; J trimming: 5 bases; junction bases outside the gene matches: 9. The chain's CDR3 is CSASSTPGGETQYF. The CDR3 DNA follows: TGCAGTGCTAGTTCTACCCCCGGGGGGGAGACCCAGTACTTC.

This chain joins TRBV5-1 and TRBJ1-1; D gene unclear. V was trimmed by 4 bases and J by 5 bases, leaving 15 bases between them. CDR1 SGHRS and CDR2 YFSETQ come from the germline V gene. The CDR3 extends over 14 amino acids. CDR3 amino acids: CASSTGGQETEAFF. Here the CDR3 DNA reads TGCGCCAGCAGCACGGGAGGCCAGGAAACTGAAGCTTTCTTT. Looking up the rest from reference TRBV5-1 and TRBJ1-1 gives the full variable domain: KAGVTQTPRYLIKTRGQQVTLSCSPISGHRSVSWYQQTPGQGLQFLFEYFSETQRNKGNFPGRFSGRQFSNSRSEMNVSTLELGDSALYLCASSTGGQETEAFFGQGTRLTVV.

This chain uses TRBV12-3 or TRBV12-4 with TRBJ1-2; 9 bases match TRBD1. The J segment lost 8 bases and the V segment lost 7 bases, leaving 8 bases of the junction unmatched. CDR3 length equals 13 residues. The DNA of the CDR3 is TGTGCCAGCAACCTACAGGGGGCGGGCGGCTACACCTTC. This sequence encodes CASNLQGAGGYTF.

V is TRBV18 and J is TRBJ1-1; TRBD1 agrees at 7 bases. The CDR3 covers 15 residues. The V segment lost 6 bases and the J segment 2 bases; nucleotides outside the gene matches: 9. CDR1 KGHSH and CDR2 LQKENI come from the germline V gene. CDR3 protein: CASSLIGDSNTEAFF. CDR3 sequence (DNA): TGTGCCAGCTCCCTTATTGGGGACAGTAACACTGAAGCTTTCTTT.

The chain carries TRBV5-5 and TRBJ2-7; perhaps TRBD2 as D (5 bases). Germline CDR1 reads SGHKS; CDR2 reads YYEKEE (reference sequence). This CDR3 is 12 amino acids long. The ends were cut back, 4 bases at V and 6 bases at J, with 11 bases in the middle. CDR3 bases: TGTGCCAGCAGCCTAGCCGGAGGCGAGCAGTACGTC. Amino acid sequence: CASSLAGGEQYV.

The rearrangement uses TRBV30 and TRBJ2-3, with 8 bases fitting TRBD2. CDR3 length: 14 residues. V lost 2 bases, J lost 7 bases, and 8 bases stayed unmatched. In germline, CDR1 is GTSNPN, CDR2 SVGIG (reference sequence). The CDR3, as DNA: TGTGCCTGGAGTCTCACGAGCGGGGGACATACGCAGTATTTT. Protein: CAWSLTSGGHTQYF.

The V gene is TRBV27, the J gene TRBJ2-3, with D maybe TRBD1 (5 bases). The CDR3 consists of 14 residues. V was cut by 5 bases and J by 4 bases, with 13 bases left in between. Germline V gene sequence: CDR1 MNHEY, CDR2 SMNVEV (reference sequence). The chain's CDR3 is CASSPYVGADTQYF. As DNA, the CDR3 is TGTGCCAGCAGTCCTTATGTAGGGGCAGATACGCAGTATTTT.

The V and J genes are TRBV7-2 and TRBJ2-1, with TRBD2 matching 11 bases. From germline, CDR1 is SGHTA and CDR2 FQGNSA. This CDR3 has 15 amino acids. V trimming: 3 bases; J trimming: 6 bases; junction bases outside the gene matches: 4. The CDR3, as DNA: TGTGCCAGCAGCTTCTTAGCGGGAGGGTTCAATGAGCAGTTCTTC. It specifies CASSFLAGGFNEQFF.

The rearrangement uses TRBV25-1 and TRBJ1-4, with 8 bases matching TRBD1. Germline V gene lookup returns CDR1 MGHDK and CDR2 SYGVNS. The CDR3 contains 15 residues. The junction had 8 bases not matched to a gene; V was cut back by 3 bases and J by 8 bases. CDR3 coding DNA: TGTGCCAGCAGTGAGTTGGGGGCAGGGGGCGAAAAACTGTTTTTT. Amino acid sequence: CASSELGAGGEKLFF.

The gene calls are TRBV7-8 and TRBJ2-7; possible D gene TRBD1, 6 bases. This CDR3 has 16 residues. Germline V gives CDR1 SGHVS, CDR2 FQNEAQ. V was pared by 6 bases and J by 4 bases, with 22 bases between. The CDR3 region has the DNA TGTGCCAGCAGTCCAGGGGTGGGTACAAGGGGTTACGAGCAGTACGTC. Translated: CASSPGVGTRGYEQYV.

The CDR3 protein is CASSLGSGTNYGYTF. The CDR3 region has the DNA TGTGCCAGCAGCTTAGGGTCAGGGACTAACTATGGCTACACCTTC. The V call is TRBV7-2, the J call TRBJ1-2; possible D gene TRBD1, 5 bases. The V gene's germline CDR1 is SGHTA and CDR2 FQGNSA. The V gene lost 1 base and the J gene lost 0 bases, with 9 bases spanning the gap. CDR3 length: 15 amino acids. Based on the CDR3 plus reference TRBV7-2 and TRBJ1-2, the full variable domain is GAGVSQSPSNKVTEKGKDVELRCDPISGHTALYWYRQSLGQGLEFLIYFQGNSAPDKSGLPSDRFSAERTGGSVSTLTIQRTQQEDSAVYLCASSLGSGTNYGYTFGSGTRLTVV.

The CDR3 spells CASSTDPSGQPQHF. CDR3 coding DNA: TGTGCCAGCAGCACAGACCCTTCGGGACAGCCCCAGCATTTT. The chain joins TRBV5-4 to TRBJ1-5; D not certain. This CDR3 region has 14 residues. Trimming removed 4 bases at V and 7 bases at J, with 15 bases between. Germline loops: CDR1 SGHNT, CDR2 YYREEE (reference sequence).

The chain couples TRBV27 to TRBJ1-5, with D tentatively TRBD1 (6 bases). CDR1 is MNHEY, CDR2 SMNVEV, per germline (reference sequence). Trimming removed 3 bases from V and 7 bases from J, with 13 bases in between. The CDR3 spans 14 residues. The CDR3 reads CASSFAGVMQPQHF. The DNA for the CDR3 is TGTGCCAGCAGTTTCGCAGGGGTTATGCAGCCCCAGCATTTT.